These 14 T cell receptor beta chains came from one sample sequenced in a study of T cell responses to AZD1222 COVID-19 vaccine. Profiled with immunoSEQ multiplex PCR; TCRdb holds only in-frame clones, not every one. The sample carries approximately 100,000 clones, about 89% recorded once. The sequences come from peripheral blood, collected on day 0 of AZD1222 vaccination. These receptors originate from an adult in good health.

This clone was found once. The rearrangement links TRBV30 to TRBJ1-2, with 7 positions matching TRBD1. The CDR3 is made up of 13 amino acids. Germline CDR1 GTSNPN, CDR2 SVGIG (reference sequence). Trimming cost V 4 bases and J 6 bases; bases outside gene matches: 8. CDR3 residues: CAWISKGGDGYTF. The CDR3, as DNA: TGTGCCTGGATAAGCAAAGGGGGCGATGGCTACACCTTC.

The chain employs TRBV10-1 and TRBJ1-1, with no clear D. CDR3 length: 13 amino acids. V was shortened by 7 bases and J by 4 bases, with 13 bases between the two germline ends. Per the germline V gene, CDR1 is WNHNN and CDR2 is SYGVQD (reference sequence). CDR3 loop: CASMNSGSTEAFF. The CDR3 nucleotides read TGCGCCAGCATGAACTCCGGGAGCACTGAAGCTTTCTTT.

The V and J genes are TRBV2 and TRBJ1-1; the D is unclear. This CDR3 is built from 12 residues. V was cut by 4 bases and J by 7 bases, with 10 bases left in between. From germline, CDR1 is SNHLY and CDR2 FYNNEI. CDR3 nucleotides: TGTGCCAGCAGTGGGACCGCCATTGAAGCTTTCTTT. Its translation is CASSGTAIEAFF.

This clone was seen a single time. This chain links TRBV4-1 with TRBJ2-6; D is possibly TRBD1 or TRBD2 (5 bases each). The CDR3 is 16 residues long. Per germline, CDR1 MGHRA and CDR2 YSYEKL. With 4 bases removed from V and 0 bases from J, the gap between germline ends came to 10 bases. The CDR3 protein is CASSRGRASGANVLTF. DNA for the CDR3: TGCGCCAGCAGCCGGGGACGGGCCTCTGGGGCCAACGTCCTGACTTTC.

The chain carries TRBV2 and TRBJ1-2; D gene unclear. The CDR3 is 12 amino acids. Trimming cost V 11 bases and J 4 bases, with 14 bases left between them. Germline lookup yields CDR1 SNHLY and CDR2 FYNNEI. CDR3 in amino acids: CAGSRSGYGYTF. The CDR3 nucleotides read TGTGCCGGGTCGAGATCGGGCTATGGCTACACCTTC.

The chain combines TRBV19 with TRBJ1-1; possible D gene TRBD1, 5 bases. Germline CDR1 LNHDA, CDR2 SQIVND (reference sequence). The CDR3 is 12 residues long. V was cut by 10 bases and J by 0 bases, with 9 bases left in between. CDR3 sequence: CATGRMNTEAFF. The CDR3 DNA is TGTGCCACGGGACGGATGAACACTGAAGCTTTCTTT.

V usage is TRBV6-4 and J usage is TRBJ1-5; D is perhaps TRBD1 (6 bases). The ends were cut back, 0 bases at V and 4 bases at J, with 13 bases in the middle. The V gene's germline CDR1 is MRHNA and CDR2 SNTAGT. The CDR3 contains 16 residues. DNA for the CDR3: TGTGCCAGCAGTGACTCGCGGACAGTACGAAATCAGCCCCAGCATTTT. Its translation: CASSDSRTVRNQPQHF.

V is TRBV21-1 and J is TRBJ2-7; the table gives TRBD2 as D, unverified against the DNA. TRBV21-1 represents a pseudogene. CDR3 length: 13 residues. The CDR3 region is CASSKEEGREQYF. CDR3 coding DNA: TGTGCCAGCAGCAAAGAGGAGGGGCGGGAGCAGTACTTC.

V and J are TRBV10-3 and TRBJ2-5; TRBD2 matches at 8 bases. The CDR3 contains 15 residues. V dropped 6 bases and J dropped 4; count of bases not matched to a gene: 10. Germline V gene data show CDR1 as ENHRY and CDR2 as SYGVKD. In DNA form, the CDR3 reads TGTGCCATCAGCCCCGGGGGACTAGTCCCAGAGACCCAGTACTTC. Protein: CAISPGGLVPETQYF.

In DNA, the CDR3 is TGTGCCAGCAGCATGACAGGGGGCCTTGCCAAAAACATTCAGTACTTC. Protein: CASSMTGGLAKNIQYF. The chain recombines TRBV7-9 with TRBJ2-4; 10 bases are a match to TRBD1. CDR1 SEHNR and CDR2 FQNEAQ come from the germline V gene (reference sequence). CDR3 length equals 16 residues. The junction had 5 bases not matched to a gene; V was cut back by 5 bases and J by 1 base.

The chain has TRBV6-5 and TRBJ1-1; possibly TRBD1 for D (5 bases). CDR3 length equals 15 residues. CDR1 and CDR2 from the germline V gene are MNHEY and SVGAGI. V was pared by 6 bases and J by 1 base, with 15 bases between. The DNA of the CDR3 is TGTGCCAGCAGGGCTCCGAGGGGCAGGAACACTGAAGCTTTCTTT. Translation: CASRAPRGRNTEAFF.

This sequence joins TRBV18 and TRBJ2-7; possibly TRBD2 for D (6 bases). V lost 3 bases and J lost 6, with 15 bases in between. This CDR3 is 14 amino acids long. Germline CDR1 and CDR2: KGHSH and LQKENI. The CDR3 spells CASSPPSVPVEQYF. The CDR3 DNA is TGTGCCAGCTCACCTCCTAGCGTTCCGGTCGAGCAGTACTTC.

This clone was counted a single time. The chain carries TRBV6-5 and TRBJ1-2; 7 positions match TRBD1. The CDR3 is 14 residues long. The V and J ends lost 6 bases and 1 base, in that order; junction bases with no gene match: 5. The germline CDR1 and CDR2 sequences are MNHEY and SVGAGI. In DNA form, the CDR3 reads TGTGCCAGCAGGATAAGACAGGGTAACTATGGCTACACCTTC. This encodes CASRIRQGNYGYTF.

V is TRBV7-2 and J is TRBJ1-5; TRBD1 matches at 7 bases. Germline lookup yields CDR1 SGHTA and CDR2 FQGNSA. V lost 5 bases, J lost 7 bases, and 8 bases stayed unmatched. This CDR3 comprises 14 residues. CDR3 in DNA: TGTGCCAGCAGCCTCAGACAGGGCGGGCAGCCCCAGCATTTT. Translated: CASSLRQGGQPQHF. Drawing the rest from reference TRBV7-2 and TRBJ1-5, the complete variable domain is GAGVSQSPSNKVTEKGKDVELRCDPISGHTALYWYRQSLGQGLEFLIYFQGNSAPDKSGLPSDRFSAERTGGSVSTLTIQRTQQEDSAVYLCASSLRQGGQPQHFGDGTRLSIL.